The 14 T cell receptor beta chains reported below all come from one sample, sequenced in a study of CXCR3-negative and CXCR3-positive naive CD8 T cells (dated by TCRdb to between 2017 and 2020). Broad study findings and their caveats: TRB CDR3s from CXCR3-positive naive cells showed higher hydrophobicity (lower Kidera factor 4), lower energy, and higher strength and volume indices than CXCR3-negative naive cells.

Sequenced using a NextSeq 550. The Human TCR Profiling Kit (MiLaboratory) was used to make UMI-labeled 5' RACE TRB cDNA libraries. Following TCRdb reprocessing, every CDR3 protein sequence forms one entry, and DNA is not provided. The sample's records list 55,000 to 70,000 distinct CDR3 sequences. 0.5% to 0.6% of the sample is held by the ten biggest clonotypes. The antigens of these receptors remain unknown. Sequencing was performed on naive CXCR3+ CD8+ T cells from blood. The cell subset or site label, read with the paper, signifies: CD45RO-CCR7+CD27+CD95- naive CD8+ T cells expressing CXCR3 (TNR3+). These receptor sequences come from a human donor in good health. Some clones in this sample may be carry-over from other donors' samples.

V is TRBV4-1 and J is TRBJ2-7. Per germline, CDR1 MGHRA and CDR2 YSYEKL. The CDR3 consists of 14 residues. The CDR3 sequence is CASSQLGLNYEQYF.

The chain recombines TRBV29-1 with TRBJ1-4; TCRdb designates TRBD1, a call that cannot be tested without DNA. The CDR3 extends over 13 amino acids. Germline-derived CDR1 and CDR2 are SQVTM and ANQGSEA. This CDR3 reads CSVEDGKGDKLFF.

This rearrangement joins TRBV4-3 to TRBJ1-1. The CDR3 loop spans 15 amino acids. Germline V gene data show CDR1 as LGHNA and CDR2 as YSLEER. The CDR3 sequence is CASSQDPDLNTEAFF.

The genes are TRBV6-5 and TRBJ1-6. CDR3 length equals 17 residues. The V gene's germline CDR1 is MNHEY and CDR2 SVGAGI. CDR3 sequence: CASSYSRTARDSSPLHF.

J is TRBJ2-7 and V is TRBV28; TCRdb reports TRBD1, a call that lacks DNA to check it against. Per the germline V gene, CDR1 is MDHEN and CDR2 is SYDVKM. The CDR3 is 14 residues long. CDR3: CASTLGQRGYEQYF. The full variable domain, rest sourced from reference TRBV28 and TRBJ2-7, is DVKVTQSSRYLVKRTGEKVFLECVQDMDHENMFWYRQDPGLGLRLIYFSYDVKMKEKGDIPEGYSVSREKKERFSLILESASTNQTSMYLCASTLGQRGYEQYFGPGTRLTVT.

The chain employs TRBV5-1 and TRBJ1-3; the TCRdb D gene call, TRBD1, has no DNA to confirm it. The CDR3 length is 16 residues. Germline CDR1 is SGHRS and CDR2 is YFSETQ. CDR3 protein: CASSLLEGGGGNTIYF.

This chain connects TRBV30 to TRBJ1-1; the D gene TCRdb calls, TRBD1, cannot be checked with no DNA. CDR3 length equals 11 residues. Germline V gene lookup returns CDR1 GTSNPN and CDR2 SVGIG (reference sequence). CDR3 loop: CAWGPGGEAFF.

This rearrangement joins TRBV12-3 or TRBV12-4 to TRBJ2-7. This CDR3 is 14 amino acids long. CDR3 in amino acids: CASSFPTDSYEQYF.

The CDR3 sequence is CASSSGGNQPQHF. The chain links TRBV7-9 to TRBJ1-5; the D call of TRBD1 rests on TCRdb alone, since no DNA is present to check it. The CDR3 consists of 13 residues. Germline V CDR1 and CDR2: SEHNR, FQNEAQ (reference sequence).

The rearrangement links TRBV6-6 to TRBJ1-6; TCRdb picks TRBD1, but there is no DNA to check that call. CDR3 length: 14 amino acids. CDR1 is MNHNY, CDR2 SVGAGI, per germline (reference sequence). The chain's CDR3 is CASSNRGLGSPLHF.

CDR3 residues: CASSEGINYEQYF. This rearrangement joins TRBV11-2 to TRBJ2-7. The CDR3 is made up of 13 amino acids. Germline values: CDR1 SGHAT, CDR2 FQNNGV.

The chain couples TRBV20-1 to TRBJ2-7; absent DNA, TCRdb's TRBD2 call cannot be checked. CDR1 and CDR2 (germline): DFQATT, SNEGSKA (reference sequence). CDR3 length: 14 residues. The CDR3 here is CSATAGMAAYEQYF.

The J gene is TRBJ1-1, the V gene TRBV11-3. Germline V lookup: CDR1 SGHNT, CDR2 YENEEA. The CDR3 runs to 12 residues. The CDR3 region is CASSLDKLHQFF. The full variable domain, with the rest looked up from reference TRBV11-3 and TRBJ1-1, is EAGVVQSPRYKIIEKKQPVAFWCNPISGHNTLYWYLQNLGQGPELLIRYENEEAVDDSQLPKDRFSAERLKGVDSTLKIQPAELGDSAVYLCASSLDKLHQFFGQGTRLTVV.

V usage is TRBV7-3 and J usage is TRBJ2-3; TCRdb selects TRBD1, and the lack of DNA leaves this call unchecked. Germline V lookup: CDR1 SGHTA, CDR2 FQGTGA. This CDR3 comprises 15 residues. CDR3 residues: CASSLIDREIDTQYF.